These T cell receptor beta chains were read from a single sample in a study of T cells in Graves' hyperthyroidism and ophthalmopathy. TCRdb fed the multiplex PCR reads into MiXCR, producing one record per CDR3 protein. Altogether 300,000 to 450,000 distinct CDR3 sequences are present, roughly 14% being singletons, with the ten largest covering around 20%. Sequenced sample: blood. The receptors here all came from a woman younger than 45 with Graves' ophthalmopathy. Each CDR3 is given with its conserved first and last residue. Each record gives: V gene, clone size, J gene, D gene, CDR3 DNA, CDR3 protein. D genes are given only for firm matches. Clone size is given for some rows only: seen once, a few or many times, or a class if the clone is expanded.

v_call: TRBV20-1
clone_size: many
j_call: TRBJ2-7
d_call: .
cdr3_nt: TGCAGTGCTCAGGGAGGGGGCGACTACGAGCAGTACTTC
cdr3_aa: CSAQGGGDYEQYF

v_call: TRBV29-1
clone_size: few
j_call: TRBJ2-6
d_call: .
cdr3_nt: TGCAGCGTTGACAGCTCAGAACCCTCTGGGGCCAACGTCCTGACTTTC
cdr3_aa: CSVDSSEPSGANVLTF

v_call: TRBV7-2
clone_size: many
j_call: TRBJ2-4
d_call: .
cdr3_nt: TGTGCCAGCAGCTTATCACAGATAGACATTCAGTACTTC
cdr3_aa: CASSLSQIDIQYF

v_call: TRBV27
clone_size: many
j_call: TRBJ1-2
d_call: TRBD1
cdr3_nt: TGTGCCAGCAGTCGAAGGGGACAGGGGTTGGGCTACACCTTC
cdr3_aa: CASSRRGQGLGYTF

v_call: TRBV3-1
clone_size: many
j_call: TRBJ2-1
d_call: .
cdr3_nt: TGTGCCAGCAGCCAAGAAAATGAGCAGTTCTTC
cdr3_aa: CASSQENEQFF

v_call: TRBV3-1
clone_size: many
j_call: TRBJ2-5
d_call: .
cdr3_nt: TGTGCCAGCAGCCAAGGTATCTCCCAAGAGACCCAGTACTTC
cdr3_aa: CASSQGISQETQYF

v_call: TRBV5-4
clone_size: .
j_call: TRBJ1-2
d_call: .
cdr3_nt: TGTACCAGCAGCTTGAGAGGCTATGGCTACACCTTC
cdr3_aa: CTSSLRGYGYTF

v_call: TRBV6-1
clone_size: many
j_call: TRBJ1-2
d_call: .
cdr3_nt: TGTGCCAGCAGTTCCCCCCAACGACGAGGCTATGGCTACACCTTC
cdr3_aa: CASSSPQRRGYGYTF

v_call: TRBV29-1
clone_size: .
j_call: TRBJ2-7
d_call: TRBD2
cdr3_nt: TGCAGCGTTCGCCACAGACCTAGCGGGGGGAATGAGCAGTACTTC
cdr3_aa: CSVRHRPSGGNEQYF

v_call: TRBV19
clone_size: few
j_call: TRBJ2-2
d_call: .
cdr3_nt: TGTGCCAGTAGTACTCAGCGTTCAACCGGGGAGCTGTTTTTT
cdr3_aa: CASSTQRSTGELFF

v_call: TRBV7-2
clone_size: many
j_call: TRBJ2-3
d_call: TRBD2
cdr3_nt: TGTGCCAGCAGCCCCCCGGGGGGGGGTGGGACAGATACGCAGTATTTT
cdr3_aa: CASSPPGGGGTDTQYF

v_call: TRBV11-2
clone_size: many
j_call: TRBJ2-7
d_call: .
cdr3_nt: TGTGCCAGCAGCTACGACTCCTACGAGCAGTACTTC
cdr3_aa: CASSYDSYEQYF

v_call: TRBV7-2
clone_size: many
j_call: TRBJ2-3
d_call: TRBD2
cdr3_nt: TGTGCCAGCAGCTTAAATAGGGCTAGCGGGGGCACAGATACGCAGTATTTT
cdr3_aa: CASSLNRASGGTDTQYF

v_call: TRBV6-5
clone_size: many
j_call: TRBJ1-4
d_call: .
cdr3_nt: TGTGCCAGCAGTTACTCGATCAGGTCGAGTCCCCCGGAAAAACTGTTTTTT
cdr3_aa: CASSYSIRSSPPEKLFF

v_call: TRBV19
clone_size: many
j_call: TRBJ1-5
d_call: .
cdr3_nt: TGTGCCAGTAGTATAGCAATCGGGAAACAGCCCCAGCATTTT
cdr3_aa: CASSIAIGKQPQHF

v_call: TRBV4-1
clone_size: .
j_call: TRBJ1-1
d_call: .
cdr3_nt: TGCGCCAGCAGCCGAGATCTACAGTTGATTGGTACTGAAGCTTTCTTT
cdr3_aa: CASSRDLQLIGTEAFF

v_call: TRBV27
clone_size: many
j_call: TRBJ2-3
d_call: .
cdr3_nt: TGTGCCAGCACCAAGTTCGTACTTAACGGCACAGATACGCAGTATTTT
cdr3_aa: CASTKFVLNGTDTQYF

v_call: TRBV7-2
clone_size: many
j_call: TRBJ2-7
d_call: .
cdr3_nt: TGTGCCAGCAGCTTACCAGGATCCTACGAGCAGTACTTC
cdr3_aa: CASSLPGSYEQYF

v_call: TRBV20-1
clone_size: many
j_call: TRBJ2-5
d_call: .
cdr3_nt: TGCAGTGCTTTGACAGAGTACCAAGAGACCCAGTACTTC
cdr3_aa: CSALTEYQETQYF

v_call: TRBV12-3/TRBV12-4
clone_size: many
j_call: TRBJ1-1
d_call: TRBD1
cdr3_nt: TGTGCCAGCAGGTTAAGCCTACACAGGGGGAAAGGAGGTGAAGCTTTCTTT
cdr3_aa: CASRLSLHRGKGGEAFF

v_call: TRBV20-1
clone_size: many
j_call: TRBJ2-3
d_call: TRBD2
cdr3_nt: TGCAGTGCTAGAGCCCGACTAGCGGGGATCACAGATACGCAGTATTTT
cdr3_aa: CSARARLAGITDTQYF

v_call: TRBV7-6
clone_size: few
j_call: TRBJ2-3
d_call: .
cdr3_nt: TGTGCCAGCAGCACCCGGGGAGAGCGCCTCACAGATACGCAGTATTTT
cdr3_aa: CASSTRGERLTDTQYF

v_call: TRBV2
clone_size: few
j_call: TRBJ1-5
d_call: .
cdr3_nt: TGTGCCAGCAGTGATGGGTGGGGAAAGCCCCAGCATTTT
cdr3_aa: CASSDGWGKPQHF